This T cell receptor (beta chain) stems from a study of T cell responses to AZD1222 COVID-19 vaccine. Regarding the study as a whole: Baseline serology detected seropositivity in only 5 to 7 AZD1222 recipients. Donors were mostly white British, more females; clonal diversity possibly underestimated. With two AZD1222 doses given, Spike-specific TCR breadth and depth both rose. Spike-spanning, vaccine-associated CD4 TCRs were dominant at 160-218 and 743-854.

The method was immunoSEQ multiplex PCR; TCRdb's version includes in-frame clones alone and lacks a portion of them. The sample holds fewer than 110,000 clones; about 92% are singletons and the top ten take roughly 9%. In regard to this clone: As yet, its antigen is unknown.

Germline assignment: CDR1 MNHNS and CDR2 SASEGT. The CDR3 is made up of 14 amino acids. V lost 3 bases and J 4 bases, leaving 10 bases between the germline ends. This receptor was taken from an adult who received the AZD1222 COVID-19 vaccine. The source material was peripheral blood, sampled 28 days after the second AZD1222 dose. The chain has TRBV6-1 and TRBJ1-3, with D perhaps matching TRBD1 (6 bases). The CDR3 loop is CASSDRGKGNTIYF. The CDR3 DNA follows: TGTGCCAGCAGTGACAGGGGCAAAGGAAACACCATATATTTT.